The clone carrying this T cell receptor beta chain has only a few counts. No antigen is known for it. The CDR3 spans 19 residues. Losses at the gene ends were 6 bases for V and 0 bases for J; bases not matched to a gene: 17. Germline values: CDR1 SGHTA, CDR2 FQGNSA. TCRbeta library preparation incorporated unique molecular identifiers. In TCRdb, the PCR reads were re-called with MiXCR into one record per CDR3 protein. Among around 450,000 distinct CDR3 sequences listed, around 16% were seen once. These data belong to a study of T-cell reconstitution after alpha-beta-depleted transplantation in children. Study results and limitations: Expanded clones from the graft, numbering several hundred, reportedly supplied alpha-beta T cells about two months after transplant. Counts and diversity of T cells one year after transplant came mostly from newly produced T cells.

The material was PBMCs, mostly from graft donor cells, obtained 360 days after TCRalphabeta/CD19-depleted stem cell transplant. The chain links TRBV7-2 to TRBJ2-4; 7 bases fit TRBD1. This TCR was recovered from a boy under two years old who had a stem cell transplant for Wiskott-Aldrich syndrome, so the T cells may come from the graft donor. CDR3 coding DNA: TGTGCCAGCAGTGAGCTCGGGACAGCGCCCCTAGGAGCCAAAAACATTCAGTACTTC. It specifies CASSELGTAPLGAKNIQYF.